These 4 T cell receptor beta chains share one sample of origin, sequenced in a study of cytomegalovirus exposure and HLA in healthy donors. PCR involved 60 Vbeta and 13 Jbeta primers. Using immunoSEQ multiplex PCR, the repertoire was profiled, and TCRdb retains in-frame clones only, with some absent. The specimen's table records roughly 45,000 clones. Sequencing input: PBMCs. Receptors were obtained from a young woman in good health and CMV-seronegative.

V is TRBV27 and J is TRBJ1-5, with D unclear. CDR3 length: 13 residues. V was clipped by 2 bases and J by 7 bases, with 9 bases between them. Germline V gene lookup returns CDR1 MNHEY and CDR2 SMNVEV (reference sequence). In nucleotides, the CDR3 is TGTGCCAGCAGTTTACAGGTCGGACAGCCCCAGCATTTT. Encoded protein: CASSLQVGQPQHF.

The chain uses TRBV11-2 and TRBJ1-1, with D unclear. The CDR3 has 13 residues. V shed 0 bases and J shed 5 bases, with 7 bases lying between them. Per the germline V gene, CDR1 is SGHAT and CDR2 is FQNNGV. The CDR3 DNA sequence: TGTGCCAGCAGCTTAGATCTCGGGACTGAAGCTTTCTTT. As protein: CASSLDLGTEAFF.

The rearrangement uses TRBV29-1 and TRBJ1-2, with TRBD1 matching over 9 bases. The CDR3 sequence is 14 residues long. The V and J ends lost 5 bases and 5 bases, in that order; junction bases with no gene match: 9. CDR1 SQVTM and CDR2 ANQGSEA come from the germline V gene. CDR3 loop: CSVLASGTGYGYTF. In nucleotides, the CDR3 is TGCAGCGTTCTGGCCTCCGGGACAGGGTATGGCTACACCTTC.

CDR3 DNA: TGTGCCAGCAGCTTAGGAGGGGGTATGAACACTGAAGCTTTCTTT. Its protein product is CASSLGGGMNTEAFF. The J gene is TRBJ1-1, the V gene TRBV7-9; TRBD1 is a possible D gene (6 bases). CDR1 and CDR2 from the germline V gene are SEHNR and FQNEAQ (reference sequence). Deletions cut 1 base from V and 0 bases from J, with 9 bases between. The CDR3 is 15 amino acids.